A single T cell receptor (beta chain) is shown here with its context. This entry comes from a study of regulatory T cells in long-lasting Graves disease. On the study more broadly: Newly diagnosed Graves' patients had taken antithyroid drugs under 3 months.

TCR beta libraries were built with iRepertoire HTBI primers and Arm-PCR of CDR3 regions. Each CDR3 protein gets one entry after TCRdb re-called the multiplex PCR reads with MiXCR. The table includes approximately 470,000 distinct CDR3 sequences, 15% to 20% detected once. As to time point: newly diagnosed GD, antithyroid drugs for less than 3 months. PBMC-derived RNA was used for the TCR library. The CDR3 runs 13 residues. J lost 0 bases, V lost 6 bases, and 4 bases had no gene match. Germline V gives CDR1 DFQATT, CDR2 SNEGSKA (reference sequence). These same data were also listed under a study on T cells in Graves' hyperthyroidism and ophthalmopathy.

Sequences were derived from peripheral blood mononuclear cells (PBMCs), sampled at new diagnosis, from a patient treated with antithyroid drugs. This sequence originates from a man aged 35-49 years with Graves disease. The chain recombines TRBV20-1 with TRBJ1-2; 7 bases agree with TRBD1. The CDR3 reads CSAKTGANYGYTF. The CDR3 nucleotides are TGCAGTGCAAAAACAGGGGCTAACTATGGCTACACCTTC.